This TCR beta chain stems from a study of long-term antiretroviral therapy in people with HIV. This CDR3 is 14 amino acids long. CDR1 is MNHEY and CDR2 is SMNVEV in the germline V gene (reference sequence). The V and J ends lost 6 bases and 4 bases, in that order; junction bases with no gene match: 6. Whole-study findings and limits: HIV repertoires had narrower CDR3 length ranges than controls.

immunoSEQ v3.0 was run at survey level. Method: immunoSEQ multiplex PCR; TCRdb's copy keeps in-frame clones and lacks some. Of tens of thousands of clones listed, about four fifths are singletons. A note on this clone: Antigen unknown.

The sequencing here drew on unsorted PBMCs, taken 0.7 years before starting antiretroviral therapy. The TCR sequence derives from a young man with HIV. This chain links TRBV27 with TRBJ2-7; TRBD1 aligns across 10 bases. CDR3 coding DNA: TGTGCCAGCAGAAAGACAGGGGGCGCTTACGAGCAGTACTTC. As protein: CASRKTGGAYEQYF.